This passage covers 30 T cell receptor beta chains from one sample sequenced in a study of beta chain features in type 1 diabetes. These receptors' targets are unknown. The study, taken as a whole, reports: Across all four CD4+ subsets, people with type 1 diabetes showed modestly shorter TCRB CDR3s.

TCRB transcripts that were expressed got sequenced, as all of the isolated RNA had been reverse transcribed. Sequencing was performed with immunoSEQ multiplex PCR; in TCRdb, only in-frame clones are kept and a portion is missing. Here the sample spans 680,000 or so clones, around an eighth being singletons. The sequencing input was naive CD4+ T cells from blood. Receptor source: a man between 18 and 29 years old with type 1 diabetes.

The table lists this clone with a few counts. The chain combines TRBV29-1 with TRBJ2-2, with D possibly matching TRBD2 (6 bases). The CDR3 consists of 15 residues. In germline, CDR1 is SQVTM, CDR2 ANQGSEA. The V and J ends lost 0 bases and 4 bases respectively, with 12 bases between them. The CDR3 loop reads CSVEDRGRSTGELFF. As DNA, the CDR3 is TGCAGCGTTGAAGACCGGGGGAGGAGCACCGGGGAGCTGTTTTTT.

This clone occurred a few times. The genes are TRBV18 and TRBJ2-1; D possibly matches TRBD1 or TRBD2 (6 bases each). The CDR3 has 14 residues. The germline gives CDR1 KGHSH, CDR2 LQKENI. Trimming stripped 1 base from V and 7 bases from J, with 11 bases between. The CDR3 region has the DNA TGTGCCAGCTCACCACAAAGGGGGGAAAATGAGCAGTTCTTC. This translates into CASSPQRGENEQFF.

The chain joins TRBV10-3 to TRBJ2-3, with 11 bases matching TRBD2. V shed 6 bases and J 0 bases; nucleotides not matched to a gene: 5. This CDR3 spans 16 amino acids. The germline gives CDR1 ENHRY, CDR2 SYGVKD. This CDR3 is CAIRRLAGISTDTQYF. DNA for the CDR3: TGTGCCATCAGGCGACTAGCGGGGATCAGCACAGATACGCAGTATTTT.

This clone was picked up a small number of times. V gene TRBV7-9 combines with J gene TRBJ1-1, with a tentative D call TRBD1 (5 bases). Trimming pared 1 base from V and 5 bases from J, leaving 11 bases between. This CDR3 is built from 14 residues. From germline, CDR1 is SEHNR and CDR2 FQNEAQ (reference sequence). CDR3 loop: CASSLGVGVTEAFF. The DNA of the CDR3 is TGTGCCAGCAGCTTAGGAGTGGGGGTTACTGAAGCTTTCTTT.

The rearrangement uses TRBV14 and TRBJ1-2, with D perhaps matching TRBD1 (5 bases). V gave up 0 bases and J gave up 4 bases, with 12 bases separating them. The CDR3 loop spans 15 amino acids. Germline V gene sequence: CDR1 SGHDN, CDR2 FVKESK. This CDR3 reads CASSQDLGRVYGYTF. CDR3 sequence (DNA): TGTGCCAGCAGCCAAGATTTGGGCAGGGTCTATGGCTACACCTTC.

The CDR3 DNA reads TGTGCCTTAACACCGGGTCCCTACGAGCAGTACTTC. It codes for CALTPGPYEQYF. The chain carries TRBV30 and TRBJ2-7; D gene unclear. Trimming shortened V by 7 bases and J by 2 bases, and 12 bases separated the two germline ends. This CDR3 has 12 residues. The germline CDR1 and CDR2 sequences are GTSNPN and SVGIG (reference sequence).

In this sample, this clone turned up a few times. The chain links TRBV7-9 to TRBJ1-1; 8 bases match TRBD1. V lost 2 bases and J lost 7; bases outside the gene matches: 6. CDR1 is SEHNR and CDR2 is FQNEAQ in the germline V gene (reference sequence). CDR3 size: 14 residues. The CDR3 nucleotides are TGTGCCAGCAGCTTAAAACAGGGGGGTGATGAAGCTTTCTTT. Encoded protein: CASSLKQGGDEAFF.

This clone has just a few counts. The rearrangement links TRBV30 to TRBJ2-5; D is perhaps TRBD1 (5 bases). CDR1 and CDR2 from the germline V gene are GTSNPN and SVGIG (reference sequence). This CDR3 has 16 amino acids. The V end was cut by 4 bases, the J end by 4 bases, with 22 bases between. This CDR3 reads CAWIPPPAGLGETQYF. The CDR3 region has the DNA TGTGCCTGGATCCCTCCCCCGGCAGGGCTAGGAGAGACCCAGTACTTC. The full variable domain, in which reference TRBV30 and TRBJ2-5 provide the parts outside the CDR3, is SQTIHQWPATLVQPVGSPLSLECTVEGTSNPNLYWYRQAAGRGLQLLFYSVGIGQISSEVPQNLSASRPQDRQFILSSKKLLLSDSGFYLCAWIPPPAGLGETQYFGPGTRLLVL.

This clone occurred a few times. V gene TRBV5-1 combines with J gene TRBJ2-1; no firm D call. The CDR3 spans 12 residues. From germline, CDR1 is SGHRS and CDR2 YFSETQ. V lost 2 bases and J lost 14, with 14 bases in between. For the CDR3, the DNA is TGCGCCAGCAGCTTTGGTACGGGTTGGGAGTTCTTC. Its protein is CASSFGTGWEFF. Looking up the rest from reference TRBV5-1 and TRBJ2-1 gives the full variable domain: KAGVTQTPRYLIKTRGQQVTLSCSPISGHRSVSWYQQTPGQGLQFLFEYFSETQRNKGNFPGRFSGRQFSNSRSEMNVSTLELGDSALYLCASSFGTGWEFFGPGTRLTVL.

This clone showed up just a few times. V and J are TRBV2 and TRBJ2-7; 9 bases are a match to TRBD1. V lost 0 bases, J lost 5 bases, and 5 bases stayed unmatched. The CDR3 covers 15 residues. Germline loops: CDR1 SNHLY, CDR2 FYNNEI. CDR3 nucleotide sequence: TGTGCCAGCAGTGAAGCGAGGACAGGGGACGACGAGCAGTACTTC. Residues: CASSEARTGDDEQYF.

The table lists this clone with a few counts. The V and J genes are TRBV28 and TRBJ2-7; 7 bases fit TRBD2. This CDR3 has 15 amino acids. Germline V gene data show CDR1 as MDHEN and CDR2 as SYDVKM. Trimming cost V 8 bases and J 3 bases; bases outside gene matches: 13. The CDR3 coding sequence is TGTGCCAGCGAGGGTGCGGGAGCCGGACTCTACGAGCAGTACTTC. The encoded protein is CASEGAGAGLYEQYF.

The chain joins TRBV25-1 to TRBJ1-2; 9 nucleotides line up with TRBD1. Germline V lookup: CDR1 MGHDK, CDR2 SYGVNS. After removal of 0 bases from V and 4 bases from J, the junction contained 3 bases not matched to a gene. The CDR3 is 15 amino acids. CDR3 sequence: CASSEYGQGIYGYTF. As DNA, the CDR3 is TGTGCCAGCAGTGAATACGGACAGGGGATCTATGGCTACACCTTC.

This chain links TRBV7-2 with TRBJ2-7; the D is unclear. V was cut by 4 bases and J by 3 bases, with 10 bases left in between. The CDR3 runs 13 residues. Germline V gene lookup returns CDR1 SGHTA and CDR2 FQGNSA. The DNA for the CDR3 is TGTGCCAGCAGCTCACATATGCGCTACGAGCAGTACTTC. The encoded protein is CASSSHMRYEQYF.

The chain uses TRBV18 and TRBJ2-4; D is tentatively TRBD1 or TRBD2 (6 bases each). The CDR3 runs 14 residues. Trimming stripped 4 bases from V and 6 bases from J, with 13 bases between. Germline V gene data show CDR1 as KGHSH and CDR2 as LQKENI. The CDR3 DNA is TGTGCCAGCTCACAAGGGGGGACCTCAAACATTCAGTACTTC. The encoded protein is CASSQGGTSNIQYF.

The chain employs TRBV6-5 and TRBJ2-3; D call uncertain. With 6 bases removed from V and 1 base from J, the gap between germline ends came to 11 bases. Looked up from germline, CDR1 is MNHEY and CDR2 is SVGAGI. The CDR3 is made up of 14 amino acids. CDR3 in amino acids: CASRVVQGTDTQYF. As DNA, the CDR3 is TGTGCCAGCAGAGTGGTGCAGGGCACAGATACGCAGTATTTT.

V is TRBV7-2 and J is TRBJ1-6, with D perhaps TRBD1 (5 bases). Germline V CDR1 and CDR2: SGHTA, FQGNSA. The V and J ends lost 1 base and 3 bases respectively, with 10 bases between them. CDR3 length: 16 residues. CDR3 nucleotides: TGTGCCAGCAGCTTAGATGGGACGGTCTATAATTCACCCCTCCACTTT. Translated: CASSLDGTVYNSPLHF.

This sequence joins TRBV6-5 and TRBJ2-7, with D possibly TRBD1 on 6 matching bases. This CDR3 has 14 residues. The V end lost 6 bases, the J end lost 2 bases, and 14 bases lay between the germline ends. The germline V gene encodes CDR1 MNHEY and CDR2 SVGAGI. CDR3 residues: CASRTHREPYEQYF. The CDR3 coding sequence is TGTGCCAGCAGGACTCACAGGGAGCCCTACGAGCAGTACTTC.

This clone was recorded a few times. V is TRBV7-2 and J is TRBJ1-4; D ambiguous. There are 14 residues in the CDR3. The V end was cut by 5 bases, the J end by 3 bases, with 10 bases between. Germline V lookup: CDR1 SGHTA, CDR2 FQGNSA. CDR3 nucleotide sequence: TGTGCCAGCAGCCGGGGTGGATCTAATGAAAAACTGTTTTTT. Amino acid sequence: CASSRGGSNEKLFF.

This clone was seen more than once but under ten times. The CDR3 DNA is TGTGCCAGCAGCCCGGGATTGCGATCCTGGGGTCCCCAGTACTTC. It translates to CASSPGLRSWGPQYF. The J gene is TRBJ2-5, the V gene TRBV5-4; weak D call: TRBD2 (5 bases). Germline V gene sequence: CDR1 SGHNT, CDR2 YYREEE (reference sequence). The V end lost 4 bases, the J end lost 9 bases, and 22 bases lay between the germline ends. The CDR3 is 15 residues long.

The chain uses TRBV6-5 and TRBJ2-2, with D perhaps TRBD1 (6 bases). Trimming took off 4 bases at V and 1 base at J, with 10 bases between the two ends. Germline V CDR1 and CDR2: MNHEY, SVGAGI. The CDR3 runs to 15 residues. The CDR3 sequence is CASSFGQWNTGELFF. The DNA for the CDR3 is TGTGCCAGCAGTTTCGGACAGTGGAACACCGGGGAGCTGTTTTTT.

The CDR3 sequence: CASSPERASYNEQFF. CDR3 sequence (DNA): TGTGCCAGCAGCCCGGAGCGGGCCTCCTACAATGAGCAGTTCTTC. V usage is TRBV7-2 and J usage is TRBJ2-1, with D possibly matching TRBD2 (6 bases). V was cut by 5 bases and J by 0 bases, with 11 bases left in between. Per the germline V gene, CDR1 is SGHTA and CDR2 is FQGNSA. The CDR3 is 15 residues long.

This clone has a handful of counts. This sequence joins TRBV9 and TRBJ2-1; TRBD1 matches at 10 bases. CDR3 size: 16 residues. V trimming: 3 bases; J trimming: 7 bases; junction bases outside the gene matches: 10. Germline V gene sequence: CDR1 SGDLS, CDR2 YYNGEE. The CDR3 coding sequence is TGTGCCAGCAGCGAGGGACAGGGGCTCGCGGGGAATGAGCAGTTCTTC. Translating gives CASSEGQGLAGNEQFF.

The chain combines TRBV30 with TRBJ1-1; D is unresolved. The V end was cut by 4 bases, the J end by 1 base, with 7 bases between. CDR3 length equals 12 residues. CDR1 is GTSNPN and CDR2 is SVGIG in the germline V gene (reference sequence). CDR3 protein: CAWKQQNTEAFF. The DNA for the CDR3 is TGTGCCTGGAAACAGCAGAACACTGAAGCTTTCTTT.

For the CDR3, the DNA is TGCGCCAGCAGCCAAGGGGGCAGATGGGAGGAAAAACTGTTTTTT. Translated: CASSQGGRWEEKLFF. V gene TRBV4-1 combines with J gene TRBJ1-4; D is perhaps TRBD1 (5 bases). CDR3 length: 15 residues. Trimming removed 1 base from V and 8 bases from J, with 14 bases in between. Germline V gives CDR1 MGHRA, CDR2 YSYEKL.

With regard to this clone: It may be a read error: a sequence one base away is much more abundant. The rearrangement uses TRBV27 and TRBJ2-1; D gene uncertain. In germline, CDR1 is MNHEY, CDR2 SMNVEV (reference sequence). This CDR3 is 11 amino acids long. The V end lost 6 bases, the J end lost 2 bases, and 2 bases lay between the germline ends. DNA for the CDR3: TGTGCCAGCAGGGCCTACAATGAGCAGTTCTTC. Translating it yields CASRAYNEQFF.

This clone was recorded a few times. This chain uses TRBV18 with TRBJ1-4; D is unresolved. Germline V gene sequence: CDR1 KGHSH, CDR2 LQKENI. The CDR3 has 14 amino acids. Trimming shortened V by 3 bases and J by 4 bases, and 9 bases separated the two germline ends. The CDR3 sequence: CASSPRDVNEKLFF. Here the CDR3 DNA reads TGTGCCAGCTCACCGAGGGATGTTAATGAAAAACTGTTTTTT.

A few counts support this clone. The rearrangement joins TRBV7-9 to TRBJ2-3; possibly TRBD1 for D (5 bases). This CDR3 has 13 residues. V lost 5 bases to trimming and J lost 4 bases, with 10 bases between them. Germline CDR1 is SEHNR and CDR2 is FQNEAQ (reference sequence). The CDR3 DNA follows: TGTGCCAGCAGCCTCCAGGGCGCAGATACGCAGTATTTT. Translated, it gives CASSLQGADTQYF.

This clone was counted only a few times. The V call is TRBV5-4, the J call TRBJ2-1, with D uncertain. Trimming cost V 5 bases and J 0 bases, with 15 bases left between them. The CDR3 length is 16 residues. Looked up from germline, CDR1 is SGHNT and CDR2 is YYREEE (reference sequence). Here the CDR3 DNA reads TGTGCCAGCAGTTCTGACCTGCTGAGCTCCTACAATGAGCAGTTCTTC. Amino acid sequence: CASSSDLLSSYNEQFF.

A note on this clone: At one boundary the junction diverges from the germline segment, which might be a read error. CDR3 sequence (DNA): TGTGCCAGCACCCTTAACCGGGTCCTCGGGGACTTT. It is translated as CASTLNRVLGDF. V gene TRBV2 combines with J gene TRBJ1-6; the D is unclear. Germline V lookup: CDR1 SNHLY, CDR2 FYNNEI. The CDR3 is made up of 12 amino acids.

V usage is TRBV6-6 and J usage is TRBJ1-2, with TRBD1 as a possible D gene (5 bases). CDR1 MNHNY and CDR2 SVGAGI come from the germline V gene (reference sequence). Trimming took 6 bases from V and 3 from J, leaving 14 bases between them. The CDR3 covers 14 residues. The CDR3 loop is CASSRARDDYGYTF. Written as DNA, the CDR3 is TGTGCCAGCAGCCGGGCCAGGGACGACTATGGCTACACCTTC.